Each of the 25 T cell receptor beta chains below was sequenced from the same sample in a study of T cell responses to AZD1222 COVID-19 vaccine. Data came from immunoSEQ multiplex PCR; TCRdb stores just in-frame clones and leaves some out. The top ten clones hold about 4.5% of a sample with 150,000 to 200,000 clones, 80% to 95% of them seen once. The material sequenced was peripheral blood, taken on day 0 of AZD1222 vaccination. Receptors were obtained from an adult in good health.

The CDR3 spells CASSEQAGTYEQYF. The DNA of the CDR3 is TGTGCCAGCAGTGAACAAGCAGGCACCTACGAGCAGTACTTC. The chain uses TRBV6-1 and TRBJ2-7, with no clear D. This CDR3 comprises 14 residues. In germline, CDR1 is MNHNS, CDR2 SASEGT. The V end was cut by 2 bases, the J end by 2 bases, with 10 bases between.

V usage is TRBV2 and J usage is TRBJ1-5, with D perhaps matching TRBD1 (6 bases). The CDR3 length is 13 residues. Trimming stripped 6 bases from V and 3 bases from J, with 9 bases between. CDR1 and CDR2 from the germline V gene are SNHLY and FYNNEI. The CDR3 DNA reads TGTGCCAGCAGAAACAGGGCCAATCAGCCCCAGCATTTT. It codes for CASRNRANQPQHF.

The V and J genes are TRBV13 and TRBJ2-5; 10 bases map to TRBD2. Germline values: CDR1 PRHDT, CDR2 FYEKMQ (reference sequence). The CDR3 extends over 16 amino acids. V gave up 3 bases and J gave up 4 bases; unmatched junction bases: 8. CDR3 in amino acids: CASSFRTSGAGETQYF. The CDR3 region has the DNA TGTGCCAGCAGCTTTAGGACTAGCGGTGCAGGAGAGACCCAGTACTTC. Filled out from reference TRBV13 and TRBJ2-5, the complete variable domain reads AAGVIQSPRHLIKEKRETATLKCYPIPRHDTVYWYQQGPGQDPQFLISFYEKMQSDKGSIPDRFSAQQFSDYHSELNMSSLELGDSALYFCASSFRTSGAGETQYFGPGTRLLVL.

The chain has TRBV4-3 and TRBJ2-2, with 14 bases fitting TRBD2. The CDR3 runs to 16 residues. Germline V CDR1 and CDR2: LGHNA, YSLEER. After removal of 3 bases from V and 6 bases from J, the junction contained 3 bases not matched to a gene. CDR3 DNA sequence: TGCGCCAGCAGCCAGGGGACTAGCGGGAGTCCCGGGGAGCTGTTTTTT. Its translation is CASSQGTSGSPGELFF.

The chain is built from TRBV6-1 and TRBJ1-5, with a weak D call TRBD1 (6 bases). Trimming cost V 1 base and J 2 bases, with 12 bases left between them. The CDR3 length is 16 residues. CDR1 MNHNS and CDR2 SASEGT come from the germline V gene. CDR3 in amino acids: CASSEVSGVGNQPQHF. CDR3 nucleotide sequence: TGTGCCAGCAGTGAAGTGTCAGGGGTTGGCAATCAGCCCCAGCATTTT.

This clone occurred a few times. The V call is TRBV28, the J call TRBJ1-6; unclear D gene. Trimming shortened V by 6 bases and J by 7 bases, and 7 bases separated the two germline ends. The CDR3 extends over 12 amino acids. Germline assignment: CDR1 MDHEN and CDR2 SYDVKM. The CDR3 sequence: CASRQYNSPLHF. CDR3 DNA: TGTGCCAGCAGACAGTACAATTCACCCCTCCACTTT.

The CDR3 nucleotides are TGTGCCAGCAGTTTATACCCCCGGACGGGGAACACTGAAGCTTTCTTT. Translated, it gives CASSLYPRTGNTEAFF. This chain uses TRBV27 with TRBJ1-1; D is ambiguous. Germline V gene lookup returns CDR1 MNHEY and CDR2 SMNVEV (reference sequence). The V gene lost 1 base and the J gene lost 1 base, with 13 bases spanning the gap. The CDR3 runs 16 residues.

This clone is a singleton in its sample. This CDR3 is also generated by other DNA sequences in the sample. The rearrangement uses TRBV5-1 and TRBJ2-2, with 9 bases that match TRBD2. CDR1 and CDR2 (germline): SGHRS, YFSETQ. The CDR3 sequence is 16 residues long. The trim removed 0 bases at V and 1 base at J, leaving 1 base unmatched. The CDR3 DNA is TGCGCCAGCAGCTTGGTGACTAGCGGGAACACCGGGGAGCTGTTTTTT. This translates into CASSLVTSGNTGELFF.

V and J are TRBV19 and TRBJ2-5; D perhaps matches TRBD1 (5 bases). V shed 9 bases and J shed 4 bases, with 15 bases lying between them. Germline CDR1 reads LNHDA; CDR2 reads SQIVND (reference sequence). CDR3 length equals 13 residues. CDR3 bases: TGTGCCAGCTCATCAGGGTTTAGAGAGACCCAGTACTTC. It is translated as CASSSGFRETQYF. The complete variable domain, with remaining parts taken from reference TRBV19 and TRBJ2-5, reads DGGITQSPKYLFRKEGQNVTLSCEQNLNHDAMYWYRQDPGQGLRLIYYSQIVNDFQKGDIAEGYSVSREKKESFPLTVTSAQKNPTAFYLCASSSGFRETQYFGPGTRLLVL.

This chain links TRBV7-2 with TRBJ2-5; D is ambiguous. The germline V gene encodes CDR1 SGHTA and CDR2 FQGNSA. This CDR3 comprises 13 residues. Trimming cost V 4 bases and J 2 bases, with 8 bases left between them. CDR3 in DNA: TGTGCCAGCAGCTACGCAACTCAAGAGACCCAGTACTTC. Translated, it gives CASSYATQETQYF.

The chain recombines TRBV14 with TRBJ2-5, with D perhaps TRBD1 (5 bases). Germline V gives CDR1 SGHDN, CDR2 FVKESK. The CDR3 covers 14 residues. V dropped 5 bases and J dropped 5 bases, with 15 bases sitting between them. Here the CDR3 DNA reads TGTGCCAGCAGCTTTTTCACAAACAGGGAGACCCAGTACTTC. It yields the protein CASSFFTNRETQYF.

The rearrangement joins TRBV11-2 to TRBJ2-3; 9 positions agree with TRBD1. J was trimmed by 4 bases and V by 6 bases; bases with no gene match: 11. This CDR3 has 16 amino acids. Germline loops: CDR1 SGHAT, CDR2 FQNNGV. CDR3 protein: CASRLQGQGYPDTQYF. As DNA, the CDR3 is TGTGCCAGCAGACTCCAAGGACAGGGGTATCCAGATACGCAGTATTTT.

In DNA, the CDR3 is TGTGCCAGCAGCCAGACGACCGGATCGGCCCACGAGCAGTACTTC. Its translation is CASSQTTGSAHEQYF. The J gene is TRBJ2-7, the V gene TRBV14; D is ambiguous. Germline CDR1 SGHDN, CDR2 FVKESK. The CDR3 consists of 15 residues. Trimming removed 3 bases from V and 5 bases from J, with 17 bases in between.

This chain uses TRBV6-2 or TRBV6-3 with TRBJ2-1; D ambiguous. The CDR3 consists of 14 residues. Germline V lookup: CDR1 MNHEY, CDR2 SVGEGT. Trimming took 4 bases from V and 10 from J, leaving 17 bases between them. CDR3 DNA sequence: TGTGCCAGCAGTTCCGGGTCCCCAGAGAGAGAGCAGTTCTTC. Its translation: CASSSGSPEREQFF.

The chain joins TRBV24-1 to TRBJ2-1; D is ambiguous. The CDR3 sequence is 11 residues long. Trimming took 4 bases from V and 9 from J, leaving 6 bases between them. CDR1 KGHDR and CDR2 SFDVKD come from the germline V gene. This chain's CDR3 is CATSDVGEQFF. The CDR3, as DNA: TGTGCCACCAGTGACGTTGGTGAGCAGTTCTTC.

J is TRBJ2-5 and V is TRBV30; 13 positions agree with TRBD2. The CDR3 consists of 18 residues. CDR1 is GTSNPN, CDR2 SVGIG, per germline (reference sequence). Unmatched junction bases numbered 11, after V lost 0 bases and J lost 4 bases. The CDR3 region has the DNA TGTGCCTGGAGTGTTACCCGGACTAGCGGGAGAACTCCAGAGACCCAGTACTTC. This sequence encodes CAWSVTRTSGRTPETQYF. Together with reference TRBV30 and TRBJ2-5, the CDR3 gives the full variable domain: SQTIHQWPATLVQPVGSPLSLECTVEGTSNPNLYWYRQAAGRGLQLLFYSVGIGQISSEVPQNLSASRPQDRQFILSSKKLLLSDSGFYLCAWSVTRTSGRTPETQYFGPGTRLLVL.

The genes are TRBV5-1 and TRBJ2-2; 11 nucleotides line up with TRBD2. Germline V gene lookup returns CDR1 SGHRS and CDR2 YFSETQ. Losses at the gene ends were 3 bases for V and 5 bases for J; bases not matched to a gene: 6. CDR3 length: 16 residues. The CDR3 here is CASSSLAGGRTGELFF. The CDR3 DNA is TGCGCCAGCAGCTCCCTAGCGGGAGGACGGACCGGGGAGCTGTTTTTT.

CDR3 bases: TGTGCCAGCAGGACTAGCTGGGTTGAGGGTGAGCAGTTCTTC. Translation gives CASRTSWVEGEQFF. The V gene is TRBV3-1 (or the pseudogene TRBV3-2), the J gene TRBJ2-1; the match to TRBD2 covers 7 bases. Germline V gene lookup returns CDR1 LGHDT and CDR2 YNNKEL (reference sequence). The ends lost 6 bases at V and 9 bases at J; junction bases unmatched: 11. This CDR3 contains 14 residues.

The chain is built from TRBV19 and TRBJ2-2; D perhaps matches TRBD2 (6 bases). Trimming pared 5 bases from V and 3 bases from J, leaving 10 bases between. CDR3 length: 14 residues. From germline, CDR1 is LNHDA and CDR2 SQIVND (reference sequence). The CDR3 DNA reads TGTGCCAGTAGTGCCGGGACTTACACCGGGGAGCTGTTTTTT. Translated: CASSAGTYTGELFF. Together with reference TRBV19 and TRBJ2-2, the CDR3 gives the full variable domain: DGGITQSPKYLFRKEGQNVTLSCEQNLNHDAMYWYRQDPGQGLRLIYYSQIVNDFQKGDIAEGYSVSREKKESFPLTVTSAQKNPTAFYLCASSAGTYTGELFFGEGSRLTVL.

The chain uses TRBV30 and TRBJ2-2; a weak D match, TRBD1 (5 bases). V was pared by 0 bases and J by 4 bases, with 27 bases between. CDR1 is GTSNPN and CDR2 is SVGIG in the germline V gene (reference sequence). The CDR3 runs to 20 residues. CDR3 bases: TGTGCCTGGAGTGTATTGGGTTTGCGAGGCAGGGCCGTTGGCACCGGGGAGCTGTTTTTT. Amino acid sequence: CAWSVLGLRGRAVGTGELFF.

J is TRBJ1-2 and V is TRBV19; weak D call: TRBD1 (5 bases). The CDR3 runs to 12 residues. Trimming removed 7 bases at V and 6 bases at J, with 12 bases between. Looked up from germline, CDR1 is LNHDA and CDR2 is SQIVND (reference sequence). In nucleotides, the CDR3 is TGTGCCAGTACTCGGGGGGAGGATGGCTACACCTTC. It encodes CASTRGEDGYTF.

The chain employs TRBV6-2 or TRBV6-3 and TRBJ1-1; D is ambiguous. With 2 bases removed from V and 4 bases from J, the gap between germline ends came to 14 bases. From germline, CDR1 is MNHEY and CDR2 SVGEGT. The length of the CDR3 is 15 residues. The CDR3 loop is CASSYAGIGPTEAFF. The CDR3 DNA is TGTGCCAGCAGTTACGCCGGAATAGGGCCCACTGAAGCTTTCTTT.

V is TRBV5-1 and J is TRBJ2-2; D unresolved. The CDR3 is 16 amino acids. Trimming removed 4 bases at V and 7 bases at J, with 20 bases between. Germline V gene data show CDR1 as SGHRS and CDR2 as YFSETQ. Here the CDR3 reads CASSARDWVDGGELFF. The CDR3 DNA reads TGCGCCAGCAGCGCTCGTGACTGGGTTGATGGCGGGGAGCTGTTTTTT.

The chain links TRBV7-9 to TRBJ1-4; a weak D match, TRBD1 (5 bases). V was cut by 6 bases and J by 5 bases, with 10 bases left in between. The CDR3 consists of 13 residues. Germline CDR1 is SEHNR and CDR2 is FQNEAQ (reference sequence). CDR3: CASRRNRNEKLFF. Here the CDR3 DNA reads TGTGCCAGCAGACGAAACAGGAATGAAAAACTGTTTTTT.

The chain employs TRBV3-1 (or the pseudogene TRBV3-2) and TRBJ2-7; possibly TRBD2 for D (5 bases). V was trimmed by 6 bases and J by 4 bases, leaving 13 bases between them. The CDR3 covers 13 residues. From germline, CDR1 is LGHDT and CDR2 YNNKEL (reference sequence). In nucleotides, the CDR3 is TGTGCCAGCAGTCGTCGGGGAGCTTACGAGCAGTACTTC. Protein sequence: CASSRRGAYEQYF.